This TCR beta chain derives from a study of T cell changes during pregnancy in multiple sclerosis. The CDR3 runs to 14 residues. CDR1 SGHNT and CDR2 YENEEA come from the germline V gene. With V trimmed by 5 bases and J by 4 bases, 7 bases remained unmatched. Profiling relied on immunoSEQ multiplex PCR, and the TCRdb table lists in-frame clones only, not all of them. The sample lists about 44,000 clones; about nine tenths were seen once. This material consisted of CD4+ T cells from peripheral blood mononuclear cells, taken after pregnancy. This chain joins TRBV11-3 and TRBJ2-7; 8 nucleotides agree with TRBD1. This TCR derives from a female donor with multiple sclerosis, enrolled in a pregnancy study. CDR3 DNA: TGTGCCAGCAGCCCGGGACAGGCTAATTACGAGCAGTACTTC. It yields the protein CASSPGQANYEQYF.